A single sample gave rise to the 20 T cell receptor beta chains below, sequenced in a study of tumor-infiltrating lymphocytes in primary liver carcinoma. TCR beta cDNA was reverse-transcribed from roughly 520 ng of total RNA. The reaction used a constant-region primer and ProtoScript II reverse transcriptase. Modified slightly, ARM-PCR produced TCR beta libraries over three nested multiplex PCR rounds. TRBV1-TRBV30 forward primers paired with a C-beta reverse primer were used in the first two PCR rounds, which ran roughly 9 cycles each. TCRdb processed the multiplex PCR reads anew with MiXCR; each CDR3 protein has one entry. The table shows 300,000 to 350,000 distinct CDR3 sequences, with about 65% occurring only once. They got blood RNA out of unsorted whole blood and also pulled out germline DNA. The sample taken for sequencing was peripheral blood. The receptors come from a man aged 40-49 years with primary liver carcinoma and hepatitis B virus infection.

The CDR3, as DNA: TGCGCCAGCAGCGTGTCTCAGAGAAGCACTGAAGCTTTCTTT. Amino acids: CASSVSQRSTEAFF. This rearrangement joins TRBV5-1 to TRBJ1-1; no firm D call. V dropped 4 bases and J dropped 4 bases, with 14 bases sitting between them. Germline V gives CDR1 SGHRS, CDR2 YFSETQ. This CDR3 is 14 amino acids long. The entire variable domain, with the rest obtained from reference TRBV5-1 and TRBJ1-1, is as follows: KAGVTQTPRYLIKTRGQQVTLSCSPISGHRSVSWYQQTPGQGLQFLFEYFSETQRNKGNFPGRFSGRQFSNSRSEMNVSTLELGDSALYLCASSVSQRSTEAFFGQGTRLTVV.

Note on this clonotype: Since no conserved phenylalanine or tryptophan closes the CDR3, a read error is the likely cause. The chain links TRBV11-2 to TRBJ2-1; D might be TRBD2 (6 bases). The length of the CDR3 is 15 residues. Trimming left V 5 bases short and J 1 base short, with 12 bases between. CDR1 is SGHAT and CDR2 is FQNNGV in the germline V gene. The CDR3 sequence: CASSPGTSSYNEQFL. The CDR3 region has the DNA TGTGCCAGCAGCCCCGGGACTTCTTCCTACAATGAGCAGTTCCTC.

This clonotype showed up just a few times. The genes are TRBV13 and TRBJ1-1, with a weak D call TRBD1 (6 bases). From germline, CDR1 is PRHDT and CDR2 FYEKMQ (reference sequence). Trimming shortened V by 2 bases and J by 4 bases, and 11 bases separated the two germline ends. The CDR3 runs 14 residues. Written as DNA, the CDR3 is TGTGCCAGCAGCTTACGACAGGTGGGCACTGAAGCTTTCTTT. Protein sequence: CASSLRQVGTEAFF.

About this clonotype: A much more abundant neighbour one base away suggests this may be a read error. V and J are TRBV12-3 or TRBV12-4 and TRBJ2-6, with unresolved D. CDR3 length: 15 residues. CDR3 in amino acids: CASSLFSSGVNVLTF. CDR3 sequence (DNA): TGTGCCAGCAGTTTATTCTCATCTGGGGTCAACGTCCTGACTTTC.

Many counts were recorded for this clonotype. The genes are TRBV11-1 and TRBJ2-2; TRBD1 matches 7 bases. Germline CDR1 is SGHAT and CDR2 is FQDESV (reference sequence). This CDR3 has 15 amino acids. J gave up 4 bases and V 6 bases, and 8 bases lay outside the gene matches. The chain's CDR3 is CASSSRGSFTGELFF. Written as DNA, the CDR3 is TGTGCCAGCAGTTCCAGGGGGTCGTTCACCGGGGAGCTGTTTTTT. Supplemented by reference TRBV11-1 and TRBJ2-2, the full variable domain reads EAEVAQSPRYKITEKSQAVAFWCDPISGHATLYWYRQILGQGPELLVQFQDESVVDDSQLPKDRFSAERLKGVDSTLKIQPAELGDSAMYLCASSSRGSFTGELFFGEGSRLTVL.

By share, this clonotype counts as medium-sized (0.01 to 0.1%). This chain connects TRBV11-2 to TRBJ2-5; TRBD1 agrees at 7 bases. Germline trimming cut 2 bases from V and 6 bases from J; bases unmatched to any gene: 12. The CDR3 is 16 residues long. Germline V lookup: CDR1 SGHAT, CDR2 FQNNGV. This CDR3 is CASSLIRGRGMKTQYF. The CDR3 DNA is TGTGCCAGCAGCTTAATCCGGGGCAGGGGGATGAAGACCCAGTACTTC.

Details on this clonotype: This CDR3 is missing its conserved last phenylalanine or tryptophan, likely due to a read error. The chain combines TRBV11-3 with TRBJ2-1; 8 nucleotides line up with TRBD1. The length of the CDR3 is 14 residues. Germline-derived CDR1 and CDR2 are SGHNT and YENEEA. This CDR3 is CVSSGRGLYNEQFL. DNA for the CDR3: TGTGTCAGCAGCGGCAGGGGGCTCTACAATGAGCAGTTCCTC.

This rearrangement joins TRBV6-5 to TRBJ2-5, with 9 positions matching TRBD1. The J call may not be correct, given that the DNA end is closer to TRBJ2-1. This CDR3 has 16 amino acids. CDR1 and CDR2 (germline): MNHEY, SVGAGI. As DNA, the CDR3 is TGTGCCAGCAGTTACTCCGGACAGGGGACGCGGAATGAGCAGTTCTTC. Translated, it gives CASSYSGQGTRNEQFF.

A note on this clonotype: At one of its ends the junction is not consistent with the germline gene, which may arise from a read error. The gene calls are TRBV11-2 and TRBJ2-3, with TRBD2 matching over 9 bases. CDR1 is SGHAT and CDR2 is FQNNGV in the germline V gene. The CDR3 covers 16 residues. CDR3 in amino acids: CASSLLSGTSTNTQYF. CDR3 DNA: TGTGCCAGCAGCTTATTATCAGGGACTAGCACAAATACGCAGTATTTT.

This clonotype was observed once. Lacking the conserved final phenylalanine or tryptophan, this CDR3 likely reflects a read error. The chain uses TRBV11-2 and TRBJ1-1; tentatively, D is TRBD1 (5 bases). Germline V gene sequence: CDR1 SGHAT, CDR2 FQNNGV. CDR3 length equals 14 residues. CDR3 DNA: TGTGTCAGCAGCTCCGAGACAGCATACACTGAAGCTTTCTCT. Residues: CVSSSETAYTEAFS.

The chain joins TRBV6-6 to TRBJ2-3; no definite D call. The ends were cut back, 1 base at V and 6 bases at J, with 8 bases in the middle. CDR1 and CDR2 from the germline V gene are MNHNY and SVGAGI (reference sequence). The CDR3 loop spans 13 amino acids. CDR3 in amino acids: CASSYLGMDTQYF. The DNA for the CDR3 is TGTGCCAGCAGTTACTTGGGGATGGATACGCAGTATTTT.

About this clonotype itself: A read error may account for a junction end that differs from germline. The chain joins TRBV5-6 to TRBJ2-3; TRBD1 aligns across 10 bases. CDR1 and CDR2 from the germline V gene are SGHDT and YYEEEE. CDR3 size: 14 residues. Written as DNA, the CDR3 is TGTGCCAGCAGCACCGGGACAGGGGCAGATAGGCAGTATTTT. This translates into CASSTGTGADRQYF.

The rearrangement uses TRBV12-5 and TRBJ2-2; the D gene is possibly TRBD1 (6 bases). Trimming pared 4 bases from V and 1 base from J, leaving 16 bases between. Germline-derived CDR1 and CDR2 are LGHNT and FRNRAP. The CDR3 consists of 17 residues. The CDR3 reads CASGWITGTQNTGELFF. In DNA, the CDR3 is TGTGCTAGTGGTTGGATAACAGGGACCCAGAACACCGGGGAGCTGTTTTTT.

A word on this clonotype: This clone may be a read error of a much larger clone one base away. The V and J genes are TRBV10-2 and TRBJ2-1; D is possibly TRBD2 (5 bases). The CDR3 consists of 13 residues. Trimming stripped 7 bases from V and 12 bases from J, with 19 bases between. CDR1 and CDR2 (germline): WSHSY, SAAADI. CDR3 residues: CASNDARGGVQFF. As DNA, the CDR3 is TGCGCCAGCAATGATGCCCGGGGTGGTGTGCAGTTCTTC.

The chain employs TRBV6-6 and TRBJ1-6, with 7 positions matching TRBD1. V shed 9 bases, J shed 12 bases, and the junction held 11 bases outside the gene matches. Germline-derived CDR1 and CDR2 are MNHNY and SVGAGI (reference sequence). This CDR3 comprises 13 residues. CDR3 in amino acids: CARSQTGDLPLHF. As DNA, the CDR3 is TGTGCCAGAAGTCAAACAGGGGATTTACCCCTCCACTTT.

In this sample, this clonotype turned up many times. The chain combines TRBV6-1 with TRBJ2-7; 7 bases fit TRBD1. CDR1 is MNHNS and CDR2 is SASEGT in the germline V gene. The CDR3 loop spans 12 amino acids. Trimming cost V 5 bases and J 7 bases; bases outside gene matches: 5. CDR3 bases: TGTGCCAGCAGTTCACCGGGACAGGAGCAGTACTTC. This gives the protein CASSSPGQEQYF.

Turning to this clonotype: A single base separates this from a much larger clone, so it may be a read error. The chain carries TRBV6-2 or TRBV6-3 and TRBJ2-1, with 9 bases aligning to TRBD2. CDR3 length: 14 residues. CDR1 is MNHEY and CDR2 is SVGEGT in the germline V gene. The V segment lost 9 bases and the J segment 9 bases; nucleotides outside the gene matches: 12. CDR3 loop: CASTATSGLGEQFF. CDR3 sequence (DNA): TGTGCCAGTACCGCGACTAGCGGTCTAGGTGAGCAGTTCTTC.

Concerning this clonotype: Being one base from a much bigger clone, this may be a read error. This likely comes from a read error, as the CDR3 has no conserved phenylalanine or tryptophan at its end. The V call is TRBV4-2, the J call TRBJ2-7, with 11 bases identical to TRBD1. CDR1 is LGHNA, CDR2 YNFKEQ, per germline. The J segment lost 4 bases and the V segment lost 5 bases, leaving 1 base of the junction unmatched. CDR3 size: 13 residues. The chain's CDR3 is CASSGDRGYEQYL. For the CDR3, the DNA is TGTGCCAGCAGCGGGGACAGGGGGTACGAGCAGTACCTC.

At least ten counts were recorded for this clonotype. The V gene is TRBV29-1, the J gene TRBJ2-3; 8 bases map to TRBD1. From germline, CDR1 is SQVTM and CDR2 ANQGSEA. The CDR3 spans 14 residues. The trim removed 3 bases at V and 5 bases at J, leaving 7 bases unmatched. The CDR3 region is CSVDSGQGGDTQYF. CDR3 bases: TGCAGCGTTGACTCCGGACAGGGTGGAGATACGCAGTATTTT.

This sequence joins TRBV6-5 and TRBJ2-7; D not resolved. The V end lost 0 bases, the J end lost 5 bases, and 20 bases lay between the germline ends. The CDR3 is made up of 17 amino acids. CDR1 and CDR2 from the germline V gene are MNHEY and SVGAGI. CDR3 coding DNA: TGTGCCAGCAGTTACTCCAACAGCCCCTGGGTTCCCCACGAGCAGTACTTC. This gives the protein CASSYSNSPWVPHEQYF.